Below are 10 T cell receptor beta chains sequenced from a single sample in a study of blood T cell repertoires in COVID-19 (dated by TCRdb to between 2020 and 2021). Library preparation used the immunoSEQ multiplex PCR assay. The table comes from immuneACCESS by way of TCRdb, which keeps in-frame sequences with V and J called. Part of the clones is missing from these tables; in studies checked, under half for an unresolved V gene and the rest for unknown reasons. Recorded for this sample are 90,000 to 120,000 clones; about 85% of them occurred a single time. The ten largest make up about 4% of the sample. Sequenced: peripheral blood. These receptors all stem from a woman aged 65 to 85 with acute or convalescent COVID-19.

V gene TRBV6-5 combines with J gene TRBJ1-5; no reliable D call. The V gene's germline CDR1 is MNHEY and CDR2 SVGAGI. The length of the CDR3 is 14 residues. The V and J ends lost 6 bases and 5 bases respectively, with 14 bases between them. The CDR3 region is CASSLSGGYQPQHF. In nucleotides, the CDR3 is TGTGCCAGCAGCCTTAGTGGAGGGTATCAGCCCCAGCATTTT.

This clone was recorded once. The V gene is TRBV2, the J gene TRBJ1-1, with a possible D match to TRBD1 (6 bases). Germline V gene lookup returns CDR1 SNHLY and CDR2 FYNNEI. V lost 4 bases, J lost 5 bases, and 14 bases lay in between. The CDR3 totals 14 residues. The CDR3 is CASSGYFRGTEAFF. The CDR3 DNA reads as TGTGCCAGCAGTGGATATTTCAGGGGTACTGAAGCTTTCTTT.

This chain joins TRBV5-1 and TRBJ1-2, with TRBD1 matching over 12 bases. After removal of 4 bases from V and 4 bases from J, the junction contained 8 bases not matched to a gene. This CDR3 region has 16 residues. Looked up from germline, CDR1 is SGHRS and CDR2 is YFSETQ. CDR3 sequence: CASSPGTGGAGYGYTF. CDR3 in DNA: TGCGCCAGCAGCCCCGGGACAGGGGGCGCGGGCTATGGCTACACCTTC. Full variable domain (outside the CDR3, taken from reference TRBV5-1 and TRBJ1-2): KAGVTQTPRYLIKTRGQQVTLSCSPISGHRSVSWYQQTPGQGLQFLFEYFSETQRNKGNFPGRFSGRQFSNSRSEMNVSTLELGDSALYLCASSPGTGGAGYGYTFGSGTRLTVV.

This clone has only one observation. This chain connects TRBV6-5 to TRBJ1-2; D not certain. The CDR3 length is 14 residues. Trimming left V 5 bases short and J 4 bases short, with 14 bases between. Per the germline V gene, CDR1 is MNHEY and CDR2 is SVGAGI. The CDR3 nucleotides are TGTGCCAGCAGTCGGGATTCGGGGTCCTATGGCTACACCTTC. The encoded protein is CASSRDSGSYGYTF.

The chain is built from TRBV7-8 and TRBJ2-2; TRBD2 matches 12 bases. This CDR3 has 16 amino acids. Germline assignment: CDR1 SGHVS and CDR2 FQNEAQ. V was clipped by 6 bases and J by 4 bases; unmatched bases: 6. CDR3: CASRARTSGITGELFF. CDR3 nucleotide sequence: TGTGCCAGCAGAGCAAGGACTAGCGGGATCACCGGGGAGCTGTTTTTT.

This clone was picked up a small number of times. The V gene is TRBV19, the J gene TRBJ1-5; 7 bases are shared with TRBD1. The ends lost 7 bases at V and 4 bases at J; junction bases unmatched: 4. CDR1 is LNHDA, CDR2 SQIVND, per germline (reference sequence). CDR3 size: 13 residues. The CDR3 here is CASTPGGNQPQHF. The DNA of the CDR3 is TGTGCCAGTACCCCAGGGGGGAATCAGCCCCAGCATTTT.

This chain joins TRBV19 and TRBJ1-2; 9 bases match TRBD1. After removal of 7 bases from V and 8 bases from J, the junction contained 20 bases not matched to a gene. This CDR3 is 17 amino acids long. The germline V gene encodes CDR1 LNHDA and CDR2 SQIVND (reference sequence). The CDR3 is CASTTRPGQGSSFGYTF. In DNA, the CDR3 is TGTGCCAGTACCACCCGACCTGGACAGGGGTCATCCTTCGGCTACACCTTC. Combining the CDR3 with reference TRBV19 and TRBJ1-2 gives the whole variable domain DGGITQSPKYLFRKEGQNVTLSCEQNLNHDAMYWYRQDPGQGLRLIYYSQIVNDFQKGDIAEGYSVSREKKESFPLTVTSAQKNPTAFYLCASTTRPGQGSSFGYTFGSGTRLTVV.

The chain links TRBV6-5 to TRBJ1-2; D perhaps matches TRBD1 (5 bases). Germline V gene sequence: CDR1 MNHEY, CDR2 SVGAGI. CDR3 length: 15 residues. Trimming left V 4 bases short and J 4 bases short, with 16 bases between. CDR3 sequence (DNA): TGTGCCAGCAGTTCCCCGAATAGACAGTCCTATGGCTACACCTTC. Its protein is CASSSPNRQSYGYTF.

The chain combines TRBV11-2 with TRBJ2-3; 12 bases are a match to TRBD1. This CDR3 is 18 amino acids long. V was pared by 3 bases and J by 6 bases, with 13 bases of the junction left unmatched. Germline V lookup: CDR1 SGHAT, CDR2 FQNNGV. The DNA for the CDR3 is TGTGCCAGCAGCTTGGCCTCCACGGGGACAGGGGGCATTGATACGCAGTATTTT. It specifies CASSLASTGTGGIDTQYF.

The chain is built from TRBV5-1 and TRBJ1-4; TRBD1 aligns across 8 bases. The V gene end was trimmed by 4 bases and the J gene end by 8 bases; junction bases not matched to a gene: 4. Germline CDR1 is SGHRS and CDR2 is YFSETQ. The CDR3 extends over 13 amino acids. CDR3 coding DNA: TGCGCCAGCAGCCCTGGACAGGGCGAAAAACTGTTTTTT. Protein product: CASSPGQGEKLFF. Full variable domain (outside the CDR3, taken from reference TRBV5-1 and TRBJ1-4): KAGVTQTPRYLIKTRGQQVTLSCSPISGHRSVSWYQQTPGQGLQFLFEYFSETQRNKGNFPGRFSGRQFSNSRSEMNVSTLELGDSALYLCASSPGQGEKLFFGSGTQLSVL.